The rows below give T cell receptor beta chains drawn from one sample of a study of a mutant IDH1 vaccine in newly diagnosed glioma. These TCRs are of unknown antigen specificity. Clones were read by immunoSEQ multiplex PCR, and TCRdb kept only the in-frame ones, dropping some. This table holds roughly 40,000 clones, approximately 89% found once. The material was PBMCs, obtained from a glioma patient whose treatment included an IDH1 peptide vaccine. These receptors were taken from a man aged 50-59 years with glioma. Each CDR3 is given with its conserved first and last residue. D genes are given only for firm matches. Expanded clones get a size class; other rows say once, few or many, or leave the size out.

j_gene | abundance | v_gene | d_gene | CDR3nt | CDR3aa
TRBJ1-1 | . | TRBV19 | TRBD1 | TGTGCCAGTAGTGGACAGGGAAGTCGGGCTGAAGCTTTCTTT | CASSGQGSRAEAFF
TRBJ1-2 | . | TRBV11-2 | TRBD1 | TGTGCCAGCAGCTACAGGGGTGGCTACACCTTC | CASSYRGGYTF
TRBJ2-1 | . | TRBV13 | . | TGTGCCAGCAGCTTAGCTGGTGGGACTCCCTTAGACCTCTTC | CASSLAGGTPLDLF
TRBJ2-7 | . | TRBV7-6 | . | TGTGCCAGCAGCTATGTAGGGGACGAGCAGTACTTC | CASSYVGDEQYF
TRBJ1-6 | . | TRBV19 | TRBD1 | TGTGCCAGTAGTCGGCCGGACAGGCAAAATTCACCCCTCCACTTT | CASSRPDRQNSPLHF
TRBJ2-3 | . | TRBV2 | TRBD1 | TGTGCCAGCGAGAGGGACAGGGGAATCACAGATACGCAGTATTTT | CASERDRGITDTQYF
TRBJ1-2 | . | TRBV14 | . | TGTGCCAGCAGCCAAGTGTTCAGGAGAGATGGCTACACCTTC | CASSQVFRRDGYTF
TRBJ2-5 | . | TRBV14 | . | TGTGCCAGCAGCCAAGGTGGAGGGCTAGGCGAGACCCAGTACTTC | CASSQGGGLGETQYF
TRBJ1-1 | once | TRBV4-3 | . | TGCGCCAGCAGAGAGAGAATTCCGAACACTGAAGCTTTCTTT | CASRERIPNTEAFF
TRBJ1-1 | . | TRBV5-1 | . | TGCGCCAGCAGCTACACAGGGAAAGAAGCTTTCTTT | CASSYTGKEAFF
TRBJ2-7 | . | TRBV5-1 | TRBD1 | TGCGCCAGCAGCGCGATACGACAGGGGCGGTCCTACGAGCAGTACTTC | CASSAIRQGRSYEQYF
TRBJ1-2 | medium-sized | TRBV5-1 | TRBD1 | TGCGCCAGCAGCTTGAATCCACAGGGGAACTATGGCTACACCTTC | CASSLNPQGNYGYTF
TRBJ2-5 | once | TRBV2 | . | TGTGCCAGCAGTGAACTTCTAGGAGAGACCCAGTACTTC | CASSELLGETQYF
TRBJ1-2 | . | TRBV10-2 | . | TGCGCCAGCTCTAAGGACGACTATGGCTACACCTTC | CASSKDDYGYTF
TRBJ1-4 | . | TRBV2 | . | TGTGCCAGCAGTGGCCAACCGGGACCTAATGAAAAACTGTTTTTT | CASSGQPGPNEKLFF
TRBJ2-2 | . | TRBV4-3 | TRBD1 | TGCGCCAGCAGCCGCCTACAGGGGGCGCGCGGGGAGCTGTTTTTT | CASSRLQGARGELFF
TRBJ1-1 | . | TRBV15 | . | TGTGCCACCAGCAGTCAGGGCACTGAAGCTTTCTTT | CATSSQGTEAFF
TRBJ2-7 | . | TRBV4-2 | . | TGTGCCAGCAGCCAAGACACACGGGGCATCAGCTCCTACGAGCAGTACTTC | CASSQDTRGISSYEQYF
TRBJ2-7 | . | TRBV9 | TRBD2 | TGTGCCAGCAGCGTGCGGGGGGGCTCCTACGAGCAGTACTTC | CASSVRGGSYEQYF
TRBJ1-3 | . | TRBV19 | . | TGTGCCAGTAGTAAAGGTTCTGGAAACACCATATATTTT | CASSKGSGNTIYF
TRBJ2-1 | . | TRBV10-3 | TRBD2 | TGTGCCATCAGGAGGCGGGAGGTTGAAGAGCAGTTCTTC | CAIRRREVEEQFF
TRBJ2-7 | . | TRBV7-2 | . | TGTGCCAGCAGCCCCGCCGGGACATCTTCCTACGAGCAGTACTTC | CASSPAGTSSYEQYF
TRBJ1-2 | . | TRBV18 | . | TGTGCCAGCTCACGGCGCCAGGGAGAGGCTAACTATGGCTACACCTTC | CASSRRQGEANYGYTF